This TCR beta chain was found in a study of T cell clonotyping in hematopoietic cell transplantation. The CDR3 has 16 residues. Per germline, CDR1 LGHNA and CDR2 YSLEER. The ends were cut back, 0 bases at V and 4 bases at J, with 15 bases in the middle. Blood collection times were about day -28 and days 30, 100, 180 posttransplant. This clone was detected only a few times. Sequencing used immunoSEQ multiplex PCR; TCRdb keeps in-frame clones, though not all of them. The table shows more than 9,000 clones, with about half occurring only once. The sample was peripheral blood mononuclear cells, taken 100 days after allogeneic stem cell transplant. The J gene is TRBJ1-2, the V gene TRBV4-3, with a weak D call TRBD1 (5 bases). The receptor's source is a female patient aged 50 to 65 who had an allogeneic stem cell transplant from an unrelated donor, so the T cells may come from the graft donor. Some clones in this sample may be carry-over from other donors' samples. As DNA, the CDR3 is TGCGCCAGCAGCCAAGAGGGTGGGGCTTGGAGCTATGGCTACACCTTC. This codes for CASSQEGGAWSYGYTF.